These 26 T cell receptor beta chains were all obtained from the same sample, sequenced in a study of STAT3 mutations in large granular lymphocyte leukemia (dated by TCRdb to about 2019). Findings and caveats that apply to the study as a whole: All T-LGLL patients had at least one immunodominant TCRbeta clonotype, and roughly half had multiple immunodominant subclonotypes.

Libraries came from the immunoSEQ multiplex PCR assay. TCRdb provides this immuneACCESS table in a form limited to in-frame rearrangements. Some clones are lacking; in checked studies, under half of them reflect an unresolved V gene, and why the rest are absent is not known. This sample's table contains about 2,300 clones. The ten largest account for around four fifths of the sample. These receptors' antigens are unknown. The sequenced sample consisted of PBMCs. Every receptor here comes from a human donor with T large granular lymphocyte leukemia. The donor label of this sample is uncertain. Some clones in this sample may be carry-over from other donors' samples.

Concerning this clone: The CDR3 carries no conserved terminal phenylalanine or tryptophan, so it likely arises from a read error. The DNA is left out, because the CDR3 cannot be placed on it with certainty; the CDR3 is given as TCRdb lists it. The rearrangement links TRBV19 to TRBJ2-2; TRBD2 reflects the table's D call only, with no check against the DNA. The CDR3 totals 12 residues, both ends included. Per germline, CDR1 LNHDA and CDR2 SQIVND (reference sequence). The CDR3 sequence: CASSSGLPYTGE.

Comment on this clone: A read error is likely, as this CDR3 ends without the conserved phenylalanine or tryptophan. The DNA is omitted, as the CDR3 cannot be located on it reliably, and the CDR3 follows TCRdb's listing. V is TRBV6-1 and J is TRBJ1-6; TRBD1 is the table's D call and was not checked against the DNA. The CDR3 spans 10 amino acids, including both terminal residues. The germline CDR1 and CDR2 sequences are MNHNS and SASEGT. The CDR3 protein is CASSESRGLT.

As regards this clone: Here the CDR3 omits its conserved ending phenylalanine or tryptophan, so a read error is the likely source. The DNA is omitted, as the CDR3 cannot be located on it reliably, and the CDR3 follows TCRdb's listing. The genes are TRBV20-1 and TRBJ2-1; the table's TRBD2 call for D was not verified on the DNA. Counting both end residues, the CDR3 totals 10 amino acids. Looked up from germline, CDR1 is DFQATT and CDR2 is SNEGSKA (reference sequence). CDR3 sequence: CSASKGLNNE.

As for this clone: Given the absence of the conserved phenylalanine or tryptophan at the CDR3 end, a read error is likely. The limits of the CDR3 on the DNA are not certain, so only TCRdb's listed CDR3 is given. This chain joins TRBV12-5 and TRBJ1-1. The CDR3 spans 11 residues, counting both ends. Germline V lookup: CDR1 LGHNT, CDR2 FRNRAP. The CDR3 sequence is CASGLVAGGTE.

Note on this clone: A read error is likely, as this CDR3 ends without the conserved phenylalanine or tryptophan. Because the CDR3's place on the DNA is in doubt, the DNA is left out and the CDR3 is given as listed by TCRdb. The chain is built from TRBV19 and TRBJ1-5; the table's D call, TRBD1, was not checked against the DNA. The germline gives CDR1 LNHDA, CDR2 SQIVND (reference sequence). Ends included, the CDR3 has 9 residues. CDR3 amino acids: CARSRGNQP.

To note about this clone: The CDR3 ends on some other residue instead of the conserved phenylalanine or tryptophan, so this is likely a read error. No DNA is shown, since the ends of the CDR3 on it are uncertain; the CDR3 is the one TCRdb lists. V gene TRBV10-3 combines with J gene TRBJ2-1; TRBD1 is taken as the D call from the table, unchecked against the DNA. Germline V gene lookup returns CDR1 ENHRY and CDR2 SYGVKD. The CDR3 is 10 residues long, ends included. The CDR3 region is CAISRDGNNE.

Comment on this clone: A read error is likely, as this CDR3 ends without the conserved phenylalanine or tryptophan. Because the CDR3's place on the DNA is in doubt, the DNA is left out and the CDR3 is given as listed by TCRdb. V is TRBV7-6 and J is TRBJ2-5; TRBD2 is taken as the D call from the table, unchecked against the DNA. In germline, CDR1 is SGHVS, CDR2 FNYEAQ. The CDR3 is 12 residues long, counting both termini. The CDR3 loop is CASSLGGLAGET.

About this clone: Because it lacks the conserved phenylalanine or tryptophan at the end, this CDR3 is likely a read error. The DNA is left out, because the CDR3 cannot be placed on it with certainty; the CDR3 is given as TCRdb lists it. The CDR3 sequence is CASSPGLAGATDT. The chain couples TRBV7-6 to TRBJ2-3; the table's D gene call, TRBD2, was not cross checked with the DNA. Germline V CDR1 and CDR2: SGHVS, FNYEAQ. The CDR3 totals 13 residues, both ends included.

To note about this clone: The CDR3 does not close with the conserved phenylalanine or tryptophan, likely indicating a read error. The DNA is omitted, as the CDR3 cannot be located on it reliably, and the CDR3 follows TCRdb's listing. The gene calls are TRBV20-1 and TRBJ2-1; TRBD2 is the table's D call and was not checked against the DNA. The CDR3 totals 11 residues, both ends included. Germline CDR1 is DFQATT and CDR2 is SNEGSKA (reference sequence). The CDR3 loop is CSARTSGRAPE.

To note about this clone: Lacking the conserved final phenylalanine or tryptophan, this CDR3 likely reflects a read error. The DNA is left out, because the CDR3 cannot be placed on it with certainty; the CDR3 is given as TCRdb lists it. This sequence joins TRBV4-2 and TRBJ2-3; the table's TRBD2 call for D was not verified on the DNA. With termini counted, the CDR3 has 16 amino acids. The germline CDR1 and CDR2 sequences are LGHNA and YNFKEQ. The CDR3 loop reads CASSPSGSLAGGATDT.

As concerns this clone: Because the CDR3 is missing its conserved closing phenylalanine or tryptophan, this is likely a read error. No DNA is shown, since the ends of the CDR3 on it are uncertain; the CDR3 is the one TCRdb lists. This CDR3 is CASSINSGLSQT. The rearrangement uses TRBV19 and TRBJ2-5; whether TRBD2, the table's D call, matches the DNA was not checked. Counting both end residues, the CDR3 totals 12 amino acids. CDR1 and CDR2 (germline): LNHDA, SQIVND (reference sequence).

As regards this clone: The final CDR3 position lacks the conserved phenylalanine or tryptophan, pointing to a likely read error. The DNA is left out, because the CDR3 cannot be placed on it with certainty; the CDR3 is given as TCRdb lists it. The CDR3 sequence is CASSISGLAGRNE. The rearrangement uses TRBV19 and TRBJ2-1; the table's D gene call, TRBD2, was not cross checked with the DNA. The CDR3 comprises 13 residues, both ends counted. Germline V gives CDR1 LNHDA, CDR2 SQIVND (reference sequence).

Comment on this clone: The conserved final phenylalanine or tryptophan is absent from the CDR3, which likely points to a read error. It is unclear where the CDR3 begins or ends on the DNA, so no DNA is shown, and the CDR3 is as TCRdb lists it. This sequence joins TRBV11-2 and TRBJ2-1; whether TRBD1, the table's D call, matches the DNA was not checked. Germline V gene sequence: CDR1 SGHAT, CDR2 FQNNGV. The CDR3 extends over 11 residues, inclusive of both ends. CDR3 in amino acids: CASSPPRVGDE.

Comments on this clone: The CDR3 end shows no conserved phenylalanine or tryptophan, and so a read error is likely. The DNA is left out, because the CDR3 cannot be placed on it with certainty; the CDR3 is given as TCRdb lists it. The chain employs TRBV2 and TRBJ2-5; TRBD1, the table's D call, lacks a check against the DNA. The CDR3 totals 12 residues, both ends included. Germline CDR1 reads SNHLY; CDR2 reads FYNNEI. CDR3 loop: CASTPGQGPRET.

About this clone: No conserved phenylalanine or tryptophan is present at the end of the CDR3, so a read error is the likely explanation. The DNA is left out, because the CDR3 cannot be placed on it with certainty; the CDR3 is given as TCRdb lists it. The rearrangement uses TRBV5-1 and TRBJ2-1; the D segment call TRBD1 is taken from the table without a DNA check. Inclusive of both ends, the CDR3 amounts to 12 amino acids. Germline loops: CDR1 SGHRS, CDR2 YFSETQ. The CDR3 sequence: CASSPTGETYNE.

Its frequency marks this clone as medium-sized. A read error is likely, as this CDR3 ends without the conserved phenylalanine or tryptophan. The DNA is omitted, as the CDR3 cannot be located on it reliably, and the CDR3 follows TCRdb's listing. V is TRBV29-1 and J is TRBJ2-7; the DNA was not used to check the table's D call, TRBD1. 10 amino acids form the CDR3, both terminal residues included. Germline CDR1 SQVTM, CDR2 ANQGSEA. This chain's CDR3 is CSVLRETSYE.

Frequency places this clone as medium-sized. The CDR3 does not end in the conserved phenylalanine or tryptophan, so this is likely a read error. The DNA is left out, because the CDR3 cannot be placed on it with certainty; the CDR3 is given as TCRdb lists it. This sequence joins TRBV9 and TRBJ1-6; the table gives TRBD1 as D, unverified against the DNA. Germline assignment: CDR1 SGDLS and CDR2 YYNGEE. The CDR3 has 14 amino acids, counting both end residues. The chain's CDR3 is CASSPRAVLGYNSP.

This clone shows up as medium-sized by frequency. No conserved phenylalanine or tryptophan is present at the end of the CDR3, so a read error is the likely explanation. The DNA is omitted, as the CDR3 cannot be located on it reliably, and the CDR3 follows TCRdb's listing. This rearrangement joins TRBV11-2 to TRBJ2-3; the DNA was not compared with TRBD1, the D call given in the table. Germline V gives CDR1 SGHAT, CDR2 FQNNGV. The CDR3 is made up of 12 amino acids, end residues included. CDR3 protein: CASRHVLQGADT.

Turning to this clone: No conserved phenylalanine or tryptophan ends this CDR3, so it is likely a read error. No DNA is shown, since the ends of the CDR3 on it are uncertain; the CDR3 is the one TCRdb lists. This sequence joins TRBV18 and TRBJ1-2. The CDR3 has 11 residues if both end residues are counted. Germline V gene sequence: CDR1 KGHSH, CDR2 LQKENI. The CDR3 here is CASSPDQRAYG.

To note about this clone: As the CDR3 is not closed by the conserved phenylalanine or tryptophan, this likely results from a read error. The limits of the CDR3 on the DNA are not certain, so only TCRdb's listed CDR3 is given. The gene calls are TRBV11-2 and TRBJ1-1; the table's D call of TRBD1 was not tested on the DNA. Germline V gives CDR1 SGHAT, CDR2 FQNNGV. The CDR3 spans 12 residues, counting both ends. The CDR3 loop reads CASSLGRVGGTE.

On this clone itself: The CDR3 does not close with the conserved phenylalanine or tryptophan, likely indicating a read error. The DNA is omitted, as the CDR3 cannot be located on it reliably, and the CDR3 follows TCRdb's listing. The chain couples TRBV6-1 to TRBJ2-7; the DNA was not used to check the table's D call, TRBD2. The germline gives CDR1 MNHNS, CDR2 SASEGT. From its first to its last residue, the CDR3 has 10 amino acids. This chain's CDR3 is CASSVEILYE.

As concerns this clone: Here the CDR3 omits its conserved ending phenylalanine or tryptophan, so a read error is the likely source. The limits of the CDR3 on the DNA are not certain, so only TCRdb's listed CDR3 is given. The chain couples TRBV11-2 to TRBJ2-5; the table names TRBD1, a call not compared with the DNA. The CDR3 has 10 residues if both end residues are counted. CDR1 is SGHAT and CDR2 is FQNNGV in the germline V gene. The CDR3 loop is CASSLAGQET.

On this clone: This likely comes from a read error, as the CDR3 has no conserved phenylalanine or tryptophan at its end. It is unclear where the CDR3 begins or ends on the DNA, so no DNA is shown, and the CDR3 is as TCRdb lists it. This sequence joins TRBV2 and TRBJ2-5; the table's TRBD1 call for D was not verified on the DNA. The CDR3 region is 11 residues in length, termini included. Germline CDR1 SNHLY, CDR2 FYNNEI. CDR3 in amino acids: CASSEGRARET.

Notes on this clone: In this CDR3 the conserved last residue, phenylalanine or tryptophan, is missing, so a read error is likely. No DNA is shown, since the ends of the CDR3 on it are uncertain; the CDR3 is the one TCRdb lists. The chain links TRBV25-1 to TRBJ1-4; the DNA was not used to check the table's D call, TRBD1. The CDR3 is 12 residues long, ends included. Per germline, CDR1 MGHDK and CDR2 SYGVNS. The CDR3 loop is CASSDPGRGIEK.

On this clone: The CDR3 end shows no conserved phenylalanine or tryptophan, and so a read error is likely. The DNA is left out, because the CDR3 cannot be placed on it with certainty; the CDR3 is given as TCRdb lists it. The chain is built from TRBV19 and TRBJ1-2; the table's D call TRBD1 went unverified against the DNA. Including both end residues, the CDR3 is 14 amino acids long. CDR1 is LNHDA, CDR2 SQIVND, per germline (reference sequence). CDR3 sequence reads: CASSTNRLDRANYG.

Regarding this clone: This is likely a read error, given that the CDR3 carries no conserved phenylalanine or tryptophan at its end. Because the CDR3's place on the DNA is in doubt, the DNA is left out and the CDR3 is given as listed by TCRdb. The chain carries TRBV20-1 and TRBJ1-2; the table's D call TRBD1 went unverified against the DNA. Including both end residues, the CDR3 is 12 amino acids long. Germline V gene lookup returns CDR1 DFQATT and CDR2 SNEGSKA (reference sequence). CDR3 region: CSAQAFRDTNYG.